What follows is one T cell receptor (beta chain) and its context. Its antigen is not identified. The sample belongs to a study of cytomegalovirus exposure and HLA in healthy donors. The PCR contained 60 Vbeta and 13 Jbeta primers. The protocol was immunoSEQ multiplex PCR, while the TCRdb copy is restricted to in-frame clones and leaves out a portion. The sample consists of over 150,000 clones, approximately 77% of them appearing once. Germline V gene lookup returns CDR1 KGHSH and CDR2 LQKENI. Trimming left V 3 bases short and J 5 bases short, with 8 bases between. The CDR3 has 13 residues. Study-wide results and limits: Indistinguishable V segments such as TRBV6-2 and TRBV6-3 were excluded.

The sample taken for sequencing was PBMCs. This TCR came from a man between 18 and 29 years old in good health and CMV-seronegative. The J gene is TRBJ2-1, the V gene TRBV18, with D unresolved. CDR3 in DNA: TGTGCCAGCTCACCCCCGACAAACAATGAGCAGTTCTTC. The encoded protein is CASSPPTNNEQFF. The full variable domain, in which reference TRBV18 and TRBJ2-1 provide the parts outside the CDR3, is NAGVMQNPRHLVRRRGQEARLRCSPMKGHSHVYWYRQLPEEGLKFMVYLQKENIIDESGMPKERFSAEFPKEGPSILRIQQVVRGDSAAYFCASSPPTNNEQFFGPGTRLTVL.